The clone carrying this T cell receptor beta chain has just one count. The method was immunoSEQ multiplex PCR; TCRdb's version includes in-frame clones alone and lacks a portion of them. The table includes about 63,000 clones, about 78% detected once. This entry belongs to a study of blood T cell repertoires in COVID-19. Study-level information: The cDNA or gDNA used as material had been derived from T cells, B-cell-depleted T cells, or PBMCs.

The TCR originated in a woman older than 75 with acute or convalescent COVID-19. Sequencing was carried out using peripheral blood.

CDR3 protein: CASSLVVSGPNTEAFF. As DNA, the CDR3 is TGCGCCAGCAGCTTGGTAGTTTCAGGTCCCAACACTGAAGCTTTCTTT. The chain is built from TRBV5-1 and TRBJ1-1; D gene unclear. This CDR3 is built from 16 residues. Trimming pared 0 bases from V and 2 bases from J, leaving 14 bases between. Germline assignment: CDR1 SGHRS and CDR2 YFSETQ.